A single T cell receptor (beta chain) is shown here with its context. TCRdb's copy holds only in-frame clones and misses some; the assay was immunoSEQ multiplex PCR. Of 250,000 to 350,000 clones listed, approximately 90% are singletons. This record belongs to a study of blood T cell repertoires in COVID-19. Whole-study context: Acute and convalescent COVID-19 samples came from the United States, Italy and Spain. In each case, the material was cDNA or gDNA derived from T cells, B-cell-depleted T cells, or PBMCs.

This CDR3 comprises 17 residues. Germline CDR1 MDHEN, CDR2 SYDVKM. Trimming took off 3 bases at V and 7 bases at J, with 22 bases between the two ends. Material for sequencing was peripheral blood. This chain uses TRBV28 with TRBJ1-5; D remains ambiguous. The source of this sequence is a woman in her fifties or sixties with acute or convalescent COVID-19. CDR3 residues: CASSLYARAGKKQPQHF. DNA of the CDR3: TGTGCCAGCAGTTTGTATGCCCGGGCCGGGAAGAAGCAGCCCCAGCATTTT.